Sequencing of this T cell receptor (beta chain) was carried out in a study of cytomegalovirus exposure and HLA in healthy donors. General observations from the study: A later analysis reported that several of the most significant clusters appeared to be linked to common viral pathogens, among them Epstein-Barr virus.

Germline loops: CDR1 SGDLS, CDR2 YYNGEE. The CDR3 consists of 14 residues. Trimming stripped 0 bases from V and 4 bases from J, with 10 bases between. Remarks on this clone: The antigen remains undetermined.

Amplification used 60 Vbeta primers and 13 Jbeta primers. Clones were sequenced by immunoSEQ multiplex PCR, and TCRdb holds only the in-frame ones, with some missing. The table has over 150,000 clones, about 71% seen once. The clonotype was recovered from a man aged 45-65 years in good health and CMV-seronegative. The sequencing input was PBMCs. The rearrangement uses TRBV9 and TRBJ1-1, with a weak D call TRBD1 (5 bases). The CDR3 DNA is TGTGCCAGCAGCGTAGCGGGGGTTGGCACTGAAGCTTTCTTT. Translated: CASSVAGVGTEAFF.